This T cell receptor (beta chain) was recovered during a study of PD-L1 blockade in urothelial cancer. CDR3 length equals 14 residues. The V end lost 3 bases, the J end lost 8 bases, and 14 bases lay between the germline ends. Germline-derived CDR1 and CDR2 are SGHRS and YFSETQ. Indicated time point: pretreatment peripheral blood. Sequencing used immunoSEQ multiplex PCR; TCRdb keeps in-frame clones, though not all of them. The sample records around 100,000 clones, roughly 87% being singletons. The sample was PBMCs, taken around atezolizumab (anti-PD-L1) treatment. The J gene is TRBJ2-2, the V gene TRBV5-1; possible D gene TRBD2, 6 bases. The source is a man between 60 and 75 years old with urothelial cancer. CDR3 amino acids: CASSSGGTVGELFF. CDR3 nucleotide sequence: TGCGCCAGCAGCTCCGGGGGTACTGTGGGGGAGCTGTTTTTT.